This TCR beta chain was documented in a study of T cell responses to AZD1222 COVID-19 vaccine. Some clones are missing from TCRdb's copy, which holds only in-frame ones; the method was immunoSEQ multiplex PCR. The sample holds over 100,000 clones, roughly 93% seen once. The CDR3 covers 15 residues. V was cut by 3 bases and J by 6 bases, with 12 bases left in between. Germline loops: CDR1 SEHNR, CDR2 FQNEAQ (reference sequence). The source of this sequence is an adult in good health. This rearrangement joins TRBV7-9 to TRBJ1-6; D gene ambiguous. The sequenced sample was peripheral blood, obtained on day 0 of AZD1222 vaccination. CDR3 DNA sequence: TGTGCCAGCAGCTTTTTTGGGGTTGGTAATTCACCCCTCCACTTT. It specifies CASSFFGVGNSPLHF.